One T cell receptor beta chain is described in this entry. Its matching antigen is unknown. The data were produced by immunoSEQ multiplex PCR, yet TCRdb's version contains in-frame clones alone and is incomplete. The sample yields thousands of clones, around 72% seen once. CDR3 length: 14 amino acids. The V gene's germline CDR1 is LNHDA and CDR2 SQIVND (reference sequence). V was pared by 7 bases and J by 6 bases, with 8 bases of the junction left unmatched. This sample is part of a study of siplizumab effects on memory and regulatory T cells. A few donor pairs also had unstimulated CD4+ and CD8+ naive and memory subsets sequenced. Points from the study as a whole: Naive T cells looked more diverse than memory cells, and they looked like major contributors to the alloresponse.

Sample: effector memory CD8+ T cells sorted from blood. Documented subset: unstimulated CD8+ effector memory T cells. The rearrangement joins TRBV19 to TRBJ1-4; TRBD1 agrees at 7 bases. This sequence originates from a human donor in good health. The DNA of the CDR3 is TGTGCCAGTACAAGGGACAGCACTCATGAAAAACTGTTTTTT. It is translated as CASTRDSTHEKLFF. Combining the CDR3 with reference TRBV19 and TRBJ1-4 gives the whole variable domain DGGITQSPKYLFRKEGQNVTLSCEQNLNHDAMYWYRQDPGQGLRLIYYSQIVNDFQKGDIAEGYSVSREKKESFPLTVTSAQKNPTAFYLCASTRDSTHEKLFFGSGTQLSVL.